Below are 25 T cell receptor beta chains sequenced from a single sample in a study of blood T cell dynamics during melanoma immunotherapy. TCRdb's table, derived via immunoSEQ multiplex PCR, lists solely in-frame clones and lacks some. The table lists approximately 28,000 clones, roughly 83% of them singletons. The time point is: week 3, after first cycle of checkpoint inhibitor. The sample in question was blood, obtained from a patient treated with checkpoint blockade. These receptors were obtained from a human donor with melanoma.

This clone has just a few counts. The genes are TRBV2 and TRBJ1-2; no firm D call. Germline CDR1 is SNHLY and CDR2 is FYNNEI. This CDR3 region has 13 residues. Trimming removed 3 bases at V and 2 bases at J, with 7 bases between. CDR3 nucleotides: TGTGCCAGCAGTGAGATCCCGAACTATGGCTACACCTTC. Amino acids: CASSEIPNYGYTF.

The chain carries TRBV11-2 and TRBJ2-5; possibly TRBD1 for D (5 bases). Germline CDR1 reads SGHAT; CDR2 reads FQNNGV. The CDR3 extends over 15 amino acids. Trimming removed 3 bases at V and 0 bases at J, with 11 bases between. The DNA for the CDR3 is TGTGCCAGCAGCTTCTGGGGCGCCGACCAAGAGACCCAGTACTTC. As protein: CASSFWGADQETQYF. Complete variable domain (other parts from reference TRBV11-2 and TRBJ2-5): EAGVAQSPRYKIIEKRQSVAFWCNPISGHATLYWYQQILGQGPKLLIQFQNNGVVDDSQLPKDRFSAERLKGVDSTLKIQPAKLEDSAVYLCASSFWGADQETQYFGPGTRLLVL.

The CDR3 reads CASSLDPPRVGNTIYF. CDR3 in DNA: TGTGCCAGCAGCTTAGACCCCCCGAGGGTAGGAAACACCATATATTTT. J is TRBJ1-3 and V is TRBV11-2; D gene uncertain. The CDR3 spans 16 residues. Trimming pared 0 bases from V and 4 bases from J, leaving 13 bases between. CDR1 is SGHAT and CDR2 is FQNNGV in the germline V gene.

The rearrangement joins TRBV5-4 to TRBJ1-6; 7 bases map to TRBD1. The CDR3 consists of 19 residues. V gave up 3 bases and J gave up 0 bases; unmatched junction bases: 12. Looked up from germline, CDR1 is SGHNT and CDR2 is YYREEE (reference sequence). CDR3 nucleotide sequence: TGTGCCAGCAGCTCAGGACGACAGGGAGGAGGCTCCTATAATTCACCCCTCCACTTT. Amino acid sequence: CASSSGRQGGGSYNSPLHF. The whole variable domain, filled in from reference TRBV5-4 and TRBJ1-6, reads ETGVTQSPTHLIKTRGQQVTLRCSSQSGHNTVSWYQQALGQGPQFIFQYYREEENGRGNFPPRFSGLQFPNYSSELNVNALELDDSALYLCASSSGRQGGGSYNSPLHFGNGTRLTVT.

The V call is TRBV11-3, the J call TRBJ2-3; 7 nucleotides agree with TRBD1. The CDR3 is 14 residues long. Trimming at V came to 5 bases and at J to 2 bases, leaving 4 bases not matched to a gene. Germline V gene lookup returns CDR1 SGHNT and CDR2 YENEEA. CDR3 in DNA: TGTGCCAGCAGCCACAGGGGTACCACAGATACGCAGTATTTT. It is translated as CASSHRGTTDTQYF.

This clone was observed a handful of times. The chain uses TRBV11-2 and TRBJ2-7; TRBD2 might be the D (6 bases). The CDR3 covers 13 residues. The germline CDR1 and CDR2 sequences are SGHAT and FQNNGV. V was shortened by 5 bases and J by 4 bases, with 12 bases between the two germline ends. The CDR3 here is CASSPGTLYEQYF. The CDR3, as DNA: TGTGCCAGCAGCCCCGGGACTCTATACGAGCAGTACTTC.

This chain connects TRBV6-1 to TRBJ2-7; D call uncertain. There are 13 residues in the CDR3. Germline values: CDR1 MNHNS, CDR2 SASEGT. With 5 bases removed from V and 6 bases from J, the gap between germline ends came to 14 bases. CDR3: CASSLQEKVEQYF. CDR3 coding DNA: TGTGCCAGCAGTCTCCAAGAGAAGGTCGAGCAGTACTTC.

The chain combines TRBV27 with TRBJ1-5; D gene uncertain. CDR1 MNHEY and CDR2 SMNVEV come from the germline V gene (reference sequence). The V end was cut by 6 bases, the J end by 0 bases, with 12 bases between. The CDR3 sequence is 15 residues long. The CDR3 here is CASRAKGYSNQPQHF. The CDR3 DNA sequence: TGTGCCAGCAGGGCAAAGGGCTATAGCAATCAGCCCCAGCATTTT.

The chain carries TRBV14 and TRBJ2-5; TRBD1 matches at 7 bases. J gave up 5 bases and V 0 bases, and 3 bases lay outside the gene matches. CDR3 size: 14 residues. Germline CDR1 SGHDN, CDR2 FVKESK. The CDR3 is CASSQDWDSETQYF. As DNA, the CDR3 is TGTGCCAGCAGCCAAGATTGGGACAGTGAGACCCAGTACTTC.

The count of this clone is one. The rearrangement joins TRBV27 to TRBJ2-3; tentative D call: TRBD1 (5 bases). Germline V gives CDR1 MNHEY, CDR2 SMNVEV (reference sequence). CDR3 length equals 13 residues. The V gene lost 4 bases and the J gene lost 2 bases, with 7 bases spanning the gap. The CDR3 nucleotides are TGTGCCAGCAGTTGGACAAACACAGATACGCAGTATTTT. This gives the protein CASSWTNTDTQYF.

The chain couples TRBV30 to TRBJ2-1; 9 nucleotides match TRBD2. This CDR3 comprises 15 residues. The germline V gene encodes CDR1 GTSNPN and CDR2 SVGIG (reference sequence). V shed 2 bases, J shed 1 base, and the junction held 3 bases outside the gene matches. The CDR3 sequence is CAWSLLAGSYNEQFF. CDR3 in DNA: TGTGCCTGGAGTCTGCTAGCGGGGTCCTACAATGAGCAGTTCTTC.

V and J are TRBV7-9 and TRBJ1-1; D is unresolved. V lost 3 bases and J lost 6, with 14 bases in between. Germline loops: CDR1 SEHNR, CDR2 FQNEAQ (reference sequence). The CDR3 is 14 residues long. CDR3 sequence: CASSFEGIGAEAFF. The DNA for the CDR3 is TGTGCCAGCAGCTTCGAGGGTATTGGCGCTGAAGCTTTCTTT.

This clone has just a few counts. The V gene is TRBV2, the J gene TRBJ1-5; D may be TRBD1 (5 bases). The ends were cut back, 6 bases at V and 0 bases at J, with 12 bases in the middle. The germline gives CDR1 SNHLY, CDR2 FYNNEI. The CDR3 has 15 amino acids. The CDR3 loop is CASSPGGYSNQPQHF. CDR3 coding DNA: TGTGCCAGCAGCCCCGGGGGTTATAGCAATCAGCCCCAGCATTTT.

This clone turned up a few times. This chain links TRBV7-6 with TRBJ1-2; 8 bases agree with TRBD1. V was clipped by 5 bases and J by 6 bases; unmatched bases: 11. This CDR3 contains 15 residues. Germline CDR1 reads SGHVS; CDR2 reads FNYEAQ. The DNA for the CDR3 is TGTGCCAGCAGCCGAATGTCAGGGGGCATGGATGGCTACACCTTC. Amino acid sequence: CASSRMSGGMDGYTF.

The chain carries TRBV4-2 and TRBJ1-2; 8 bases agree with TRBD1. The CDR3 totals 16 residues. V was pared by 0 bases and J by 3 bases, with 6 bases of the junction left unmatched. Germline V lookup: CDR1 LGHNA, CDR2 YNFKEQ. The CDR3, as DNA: TGTGCCAGCAGCCAAGATCGGTCAGGGGGCGACTATGGCTACACCTTC. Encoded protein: CASSQDRSGGDYGYTF.

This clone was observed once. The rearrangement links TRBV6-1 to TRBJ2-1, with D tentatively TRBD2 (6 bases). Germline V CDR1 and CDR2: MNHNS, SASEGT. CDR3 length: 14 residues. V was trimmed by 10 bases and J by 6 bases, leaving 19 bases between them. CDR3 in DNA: TGTGCCAACTCCCTCGGAGGGAAACGCAATGAGCAGTTCTTC. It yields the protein CANSLGGKRNEQFF.

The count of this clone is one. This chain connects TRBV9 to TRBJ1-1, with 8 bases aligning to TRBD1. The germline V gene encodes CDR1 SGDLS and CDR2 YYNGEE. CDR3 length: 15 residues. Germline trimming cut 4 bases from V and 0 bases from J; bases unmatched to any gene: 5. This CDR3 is CASSPRQGLNTEAFF. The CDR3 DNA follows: TGTGCCAGCAGCCCCAGACAGGGGTTGAACACTGAAGCTTTCTTT. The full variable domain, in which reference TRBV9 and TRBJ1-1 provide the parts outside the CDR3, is DSGVTQTPKHLITATGQRVTLRCSPRSGDLSVYWYQQSLDQGLQFLIQYYNGEERAKGNILERFSAQQFPDLHSELNLSSLELGDSALYFCASSPRQGLNTEAFFGQGTRLTVV.

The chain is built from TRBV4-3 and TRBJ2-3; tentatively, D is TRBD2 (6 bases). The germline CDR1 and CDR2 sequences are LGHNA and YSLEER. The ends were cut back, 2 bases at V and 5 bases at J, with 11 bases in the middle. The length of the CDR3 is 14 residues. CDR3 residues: CASSQWDSIDTQYF. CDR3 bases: TGCGCCAGCAGCCAATGGGACTCAATAGATACGCAGTATTTT.

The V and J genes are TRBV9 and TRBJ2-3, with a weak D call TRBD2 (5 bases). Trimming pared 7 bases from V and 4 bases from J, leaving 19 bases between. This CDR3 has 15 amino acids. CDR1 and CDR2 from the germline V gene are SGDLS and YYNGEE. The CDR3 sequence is CASGPSGSSPDTQYF. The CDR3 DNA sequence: TGTGCCAGCGGACCTTCTGGGTCTAGCCCAGATACGCAGTATTTT.

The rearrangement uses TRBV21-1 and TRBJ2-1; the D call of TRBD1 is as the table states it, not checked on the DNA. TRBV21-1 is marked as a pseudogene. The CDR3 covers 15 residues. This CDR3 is CASSTDRSAYNEQFF. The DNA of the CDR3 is TGTGCCAGCAGCACGGACAGGAGCGCCTACAATGAGCAGTTCTTC.

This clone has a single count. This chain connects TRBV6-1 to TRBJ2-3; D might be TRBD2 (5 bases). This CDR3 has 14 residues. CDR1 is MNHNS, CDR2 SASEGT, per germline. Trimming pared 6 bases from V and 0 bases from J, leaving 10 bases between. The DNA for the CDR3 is TGTGCCAGCAGCTTCGGACTGAGCACAGATACGCAGTATTTT. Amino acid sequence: CASSFGLSTDTQYF.

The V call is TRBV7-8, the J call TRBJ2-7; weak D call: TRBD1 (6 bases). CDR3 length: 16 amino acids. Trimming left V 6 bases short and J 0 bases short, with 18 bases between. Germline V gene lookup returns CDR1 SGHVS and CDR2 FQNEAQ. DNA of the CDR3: TGTGCCAGCAGTAACCTCCGGGACAAATCCTCCTACGAGCAGTACTTC. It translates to CASSNLRDKSSYEQYF.

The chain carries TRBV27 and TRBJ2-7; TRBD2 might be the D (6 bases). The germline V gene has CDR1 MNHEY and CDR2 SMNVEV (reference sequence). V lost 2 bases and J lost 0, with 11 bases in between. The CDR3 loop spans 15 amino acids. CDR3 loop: CASSLKQDYSYEQYF. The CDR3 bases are TGTGCCAGCAGTTTAAAACAGGACTACTCCTACGAGCAGTACTTC.

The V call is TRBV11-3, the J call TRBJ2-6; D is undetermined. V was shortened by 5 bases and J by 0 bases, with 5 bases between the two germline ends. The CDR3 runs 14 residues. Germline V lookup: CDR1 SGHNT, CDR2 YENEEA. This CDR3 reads CASSPTSGANVLTF. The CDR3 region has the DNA TGTGCCAGCAGCCCGACCTCTGGGGCCAACGTCCTGACTTTC.

The CDR3 DNA sequence: TGTGCCAGCAGTTTTCCGGGGGGATCCGAGCAGTACTTC. Translation: CASSFPGGSEQYF. V gene TRBV27 combines with J gene TRBJ2-7; 7 nucleotides line up with TRBD2. The CDR3 covers 13 residues. Germline V CDR1 and CDR2: MNHEY, SMNVEV (reference sequence). Trimming took 3 bases from V and 6 from J; bases not matched to a gene: 5.